Presented here are 8 T cell receptor beta chains from one specimen sequenced in a study of control samples from healthy donors and cancer patients. Assay used: immunoSEQ multiplex PCR; TCRdb lists only in-frame clones, some missing. The sample totals about 210,000 clones. The source material was blood. The receptors were gathered from a woman in her 30s in good health.

The chain links TRBV5-1 to TRBJ1-2; no clear D gene. Germline assignment: CDR1 SGHRS and CDR2 YFSETQ. This CDR3 has 13 residues. Trimming took 2 bases from V and 3 from J, leaving 8 bases between them. The CDR3 DNA reads as TGCGCCAGCAGCTTTTCCCCTGACTATGGCTACACCTTC. Amino acids: CASSFSPDYGYTF.

On this clone: Other DNA sequences in the sample encode the same CDR3. The chain joins TRBV12-3 or TRBV12-4 to TRBJ1-4; D remains unclear. V shed 3 bases and J shed 7 bases, with 3 bases lying between them. This CDR3 is built from 11 residues. The CDR3 DNA reads TGTGCCAGCAGTTTCGGTGAAAAACTGTTTTTT. Translation: CASSFGEKLFF.

The chain uses TRBV6-6 and TRBJ1-1; 10 bases fit TRBD1. The CDR3 totals 15 residues. From germline, CDR1 is MNHNY and CDR2 SVGAGI (reference sequence). J lost 11 bases, V lost 1 base, and 10 bases had no gene match. CDR3 nucleotide sequence: TGTGCCAGCAGTTACTGGGGGACAGGGGACTGGTCGGCTTTCTTT. This codes for CASSYWGTGDWSAFF.

The rearrangement joins TRBV2 to TRBJ1-5, with TRBD1 matching over 9 bases. The CDR3 sequence is 13 residues long. J gave up 7 bases and V 9 bases, and 7 bases lay outside the gene matches. Germline CDR1 and CDR2: SNHLY and FYNNEI. The CDR3 DNA sequence: TGTGCCAGTGGGGGACAGGGAAGACAGCCCCAGCATTTT. It encodes CASGGQGRQPQHF.

The chain recombines TRBV5-4 with TRBJ2-3; the D is unclear. The CDR3 length is 12 residues. Germline-derived CDR1 and CDR2 are SGHNT and YYREEE (reference sequence). V lost 0 bases and J 7 bases, leaving 6 bases between the germline ends. DNA for the CDR3: TGTGCCAGCAGCTTGGACCTGTATACGCAGTATTTT. It encodes CASSLDLYTQYF. The full variable domain, its missing parts supplied by reference TRBV5-4 and TRBJ2-3, is ETGVTQSPTHLIKTRGQQVTLRCSSQSGHNTVSWYQQALGQGPQFIFQYYREEENGRGNFPPRFSGLQFPNYSSELNVNALELDDSALYLCASSLDLYTQYFGPGTRLTVL.

The V call is TRBV4-3, the J call TRBJ2-3, with TRBD2 matching 7 bases. This CDR3 spans 19 amino acids. With 4 bases clipped from V and 0 bases from J, the junction kept 16 bases outside the gene matches. The germline gives CDR1 LGHNA, CDR2 YSLEER. The CDR3 DNA follows: TGCGCCAGCAGCCCCAACGCTGGCCTAGCGGCCTTGAGCACAGATACGCAGTATTTT. This sequence encodes CASSPNAGLAALSTDTQYF.

The chain has TRBV10-3 and TRBJ1-1; tentatively, D is TRBD1 (6 bases). V lost 0 bases and J lost 11, with 10 bases in between. The V gene's germline CDR1 is ENHRY and CDR2 SYGVKD. This CDR3 region has 12 residues. This CDR3 reads CAISESPGEAFF. The CDR3 DNA is TGTGCCATCAGTGAGTCCCCAGGGGAGGCTTTCTTT.

Remarks on this clone: Within the sample, other DNA sequences also encode this same CDR3. The chain combines TRBV24-1 with TRBJ1-2; 11 bases agree with TRBD1. Germline V gives CDR1 KGHDR, CDR2 SFDVKD. V lost 8 bases to trimming and J lost 3 bases; unmatched junction nucleotides: 10. This CDR3 is 16 amino acids long. CDR3 region: CATKGQGALGDYGYTF. In DNA form, the CDR3 reads TGTGCCACCAAAGGACAGGGGGCGCTGGGGGACTATGGCTACACCTTC.